This T cell receptor (beta chain) stems from a study of OX40 agonist ivuxolimab in advanced cancers. Whole-study findings and limits: The study observed clonal expansion of CD4+ and CD8+ blood T cells by week 6 at 0.1 to 3.0 mg/kg. CD8+ T cells showed, on average, more clonal expansion than CD4+ cells.

Drawing of blood for sampling happened at baseline, at cycle 4 day 1, and at cycle 7 day 1. From germline, CDR1 is SGHDT and CDR2 YYEEEE. Between the trimmed V and J ends, which lost 5 bases and 0 bases, there was a span of 15 bases. The CDR3 length is 16 residues. Concerning this clone: As yet, its antigen is unknown.

This table comes from immunoSEQ multiplex PCR, and its TCRdb copy is limited to in-frame clones, with some not included. The sample has around 62,000 clones, almost 85% seen once. The material was CD4+ or CD8+ T cells sorted from blood, obtained in a trial of the OX40 agonist ivuxolimab. V is TRBV5-6 and J is TRBJ2-1; the D is unclear. The receptor comes from an adult with an advanced solid tumor such as melanoma, head and neck, liver or kidney cancer. The CDR3 nucleotides read TGTGCCAGCAGTCTGGCAGCCCGGAGCTCCTACAATGAGCAGTTCTTC. Translated, it gives CASSLAARSSYNEQFF.